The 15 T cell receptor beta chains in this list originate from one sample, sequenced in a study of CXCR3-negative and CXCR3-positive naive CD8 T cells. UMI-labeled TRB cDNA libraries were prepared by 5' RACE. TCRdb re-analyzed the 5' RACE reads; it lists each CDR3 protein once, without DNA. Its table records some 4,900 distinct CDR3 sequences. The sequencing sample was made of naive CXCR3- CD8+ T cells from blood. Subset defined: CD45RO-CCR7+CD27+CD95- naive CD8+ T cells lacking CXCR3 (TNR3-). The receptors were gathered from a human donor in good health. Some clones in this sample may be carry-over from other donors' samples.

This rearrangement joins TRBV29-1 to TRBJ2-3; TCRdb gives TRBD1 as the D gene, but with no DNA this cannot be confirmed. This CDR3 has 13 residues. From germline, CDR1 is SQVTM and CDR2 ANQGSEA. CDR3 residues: CSVGDGSTDTQYF.

The CDR3 is CSVRHPTDTQYF. The rearrangement joins TRBV29-1 to TRBJ2-3. The CDR3 runs 12 residues. Per the germline V gene, CDR1 is SQVTM and CDR2 is ANQGSEA.

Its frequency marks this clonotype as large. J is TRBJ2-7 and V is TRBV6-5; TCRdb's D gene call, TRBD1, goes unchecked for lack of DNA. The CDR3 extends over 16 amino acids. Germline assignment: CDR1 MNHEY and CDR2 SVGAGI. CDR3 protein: CASTFLWGDAAYEQYF.

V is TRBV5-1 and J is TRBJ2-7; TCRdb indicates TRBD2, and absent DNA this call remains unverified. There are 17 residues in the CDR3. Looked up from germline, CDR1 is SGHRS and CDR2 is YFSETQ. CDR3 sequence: CASSSGLAGTQTYEQYF. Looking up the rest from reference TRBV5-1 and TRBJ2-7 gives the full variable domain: KAGVTQTPRYLIKTRGQQVTLSCSPISGHRSVSWYQQTPGQGLQFLFEYFSETQRNKGNFPGRFSGRQFSNSRSEMNVSTLELGDSALYLCASSSGLAGTQTYEQYFGPGTRLTVT.

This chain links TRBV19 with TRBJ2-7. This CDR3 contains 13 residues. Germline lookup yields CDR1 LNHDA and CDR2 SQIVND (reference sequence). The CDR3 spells CASSPGTRYEQYF.

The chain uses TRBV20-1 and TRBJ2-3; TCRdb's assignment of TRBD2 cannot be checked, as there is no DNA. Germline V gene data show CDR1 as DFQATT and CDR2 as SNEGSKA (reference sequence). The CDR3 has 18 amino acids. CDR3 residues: CSARREVHREISTDTQYF.

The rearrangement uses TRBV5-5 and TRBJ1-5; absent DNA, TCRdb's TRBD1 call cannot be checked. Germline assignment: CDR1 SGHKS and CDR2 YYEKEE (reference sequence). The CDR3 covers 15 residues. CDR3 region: CASTVGQGAGQPQHF.

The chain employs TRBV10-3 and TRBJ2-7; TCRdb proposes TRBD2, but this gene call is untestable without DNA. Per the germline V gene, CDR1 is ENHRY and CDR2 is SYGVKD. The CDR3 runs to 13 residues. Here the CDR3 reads CASSAGGSYEQYF.

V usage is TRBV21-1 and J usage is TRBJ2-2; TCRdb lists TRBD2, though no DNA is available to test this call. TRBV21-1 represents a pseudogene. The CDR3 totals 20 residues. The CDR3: CASSNLHTASGGSNTGELFF.

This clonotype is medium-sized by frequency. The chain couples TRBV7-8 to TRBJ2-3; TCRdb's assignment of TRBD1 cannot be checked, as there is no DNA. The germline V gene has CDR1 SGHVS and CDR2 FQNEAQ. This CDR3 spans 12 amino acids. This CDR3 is CASSPPGDTQYF. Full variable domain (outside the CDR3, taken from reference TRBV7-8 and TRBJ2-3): GAGVSQSPRYKVAKRGQDVALRCDPISGHVSLFWYQQALGQGPEFLTYFQNEAQLDKSGLPSDRFFAERPEGSVSTLKIQRTQQEDSAVYLCASSPPGDTQYFGPGTRLTVL.

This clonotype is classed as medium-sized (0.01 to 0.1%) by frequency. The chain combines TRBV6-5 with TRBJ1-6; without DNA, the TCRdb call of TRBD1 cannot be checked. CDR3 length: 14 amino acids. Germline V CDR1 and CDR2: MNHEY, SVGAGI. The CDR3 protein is CASSSGTVHSPLHF.

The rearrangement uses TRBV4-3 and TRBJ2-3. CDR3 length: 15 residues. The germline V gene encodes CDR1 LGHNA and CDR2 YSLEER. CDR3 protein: CASSQDDLPADTQYF.

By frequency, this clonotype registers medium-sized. CDR3: CASSYSIGEMNTEAFF. This chain links TRBV6-5 with TRBJ1-1. The CDR3 loop spans 16 amino acids. Germline V gene lookup returns CDR1 MNHEY and CDR2 SVGAGI.

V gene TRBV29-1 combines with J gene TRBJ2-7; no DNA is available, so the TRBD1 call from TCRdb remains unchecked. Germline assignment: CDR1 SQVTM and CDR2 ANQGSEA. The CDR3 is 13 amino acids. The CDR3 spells CSTRDGSSYEQYF.

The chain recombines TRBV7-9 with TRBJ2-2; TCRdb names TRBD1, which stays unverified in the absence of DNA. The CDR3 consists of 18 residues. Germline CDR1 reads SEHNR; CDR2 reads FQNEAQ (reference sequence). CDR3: CASSLGLLGQVNTGELFF.